This TCR beta chain was identified during a study of blood T cell repertoires in COVID-19. Study overall: Samples taken during acute and convalescent COVID-19 were collected in the United States, Italy and Spain. Sample material is recorded as cDNA or gDNA derived from T cells, B-cell-depleted T cells, or PBMCs.

The germline gives CDR1 MDHEN, CDR2 SYDVKM. Unmatched junction bases numbered 6, after V lost 6 bases and J lost 5 bases. This CDR3 spans 14 amino acids. In the study's own analysis: Using reference gene primer amplification, nucleated cell counts were estimated. The repertoire was sequenced with immunoSEQ multiplex PCR; TCRdb's copy has only in-frame clones and lacks some. That table gives V, J and clone size, and the DNA gave D and trimming. The repertoire holds about 140,000 clones, with roughly 84% as singletons. Input material: peripheral blood. V and J are TRBV28 and TRBJ2-5; 10 bases are shared with TRBD2. This receptor was taken from a woman between 55 and 75 years old with acute or convalescent COVID-19. CDR3 protein: CASRESGRGETQYF. CDR3 sequence (DNA): TGTGCCAGCAGAGAAAGCGGGAGGGGTGAGACCCAGTACTTC.